This entry describes one T cell receptor (beta chain). Here immunoSEQ multiplex PCR was the method, and the copy in TCRdb shows in-frame clones only, minus some. In the table there are fewer than 350,000 clones, approximately 89% of which are singletons. Those enrolled in Seattle joined during active infection and were followed longitudinally afterward. This entry is derived from a study of blood T cell repertoires in COVID-19. CDR3 size: 16 residues. V shed 4 bases, J shed 6 bases, and the junction held 8 bases outside the gene matches. Germline values: CDR1 MGHRA, CDR2 YSYEKL. This sequence originates from a woman aged 60-75 years with COVID-19, enrolled during active disease. The sequenced material came from peripheral blood. The rearrangement uses TRBV4-1 and TRBJ2-1; TRBD2 matches at 11 bases. For the CDR3, the DNA is TGCGCCAGCAGCCCTAATCTAGCGGGGGGTGGCAATGAGCAGTTCTTC. Translating gives CASSPNLAGGGNEQFF.